The T cell receptor beta chain described here comes from a study of T cells in women clearing cervical HPV infection. Measured with immunoSEQ multiplex PCR; TCRdb has only the in-frame clones, and not every one. The repertoire table contains over 15,000 clones. Of note for this clone: The antigen remains unidentified. The read falls 3 residues short of the CDR3 end, and the missing part is taken from the germline J gene.

Study outcomes and limitations: Effector/memory and HPV-specific T cells were not isolated, and association timing is unknown. Controls had more TRBV6-7 (around 0.15%) than cases (about 0.11%).

The CDR3 spans 16 residues. With V trimmed by 7 bases and J by 4 bases, 5 bases remained unmatched. Germline CDR1 reads SNHLY; CDR2 reads FYNNEI. The chain joins TRBV2 to TRBJ2-3; 16 positions agree with TRBD2. What was sequenced was blood buffy coat. The receptor comes from a woman between 18 and 69 years old with a cervical HPV16 infection that either progressed to CIN3+ or cleared (not recorded which). Partial CDR3 DNA: TGTGCCAGCACCGGGACTAGCGGGGGGGCCGCAGATACG. This gives the protein CASTGTSGGAADT. The entire CDR3 sequence reads CASTGTSGGAADTQYF.